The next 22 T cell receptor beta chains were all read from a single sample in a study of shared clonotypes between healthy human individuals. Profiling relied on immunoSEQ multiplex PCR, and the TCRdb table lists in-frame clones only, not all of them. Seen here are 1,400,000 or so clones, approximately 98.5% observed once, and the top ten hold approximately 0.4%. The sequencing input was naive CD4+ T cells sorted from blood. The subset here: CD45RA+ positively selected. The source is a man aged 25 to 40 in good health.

The chain's CDR3 is CASSEGQARPQHF. The CDR3 bases are TGTGCCAGCAGTGAAGGACAGGCACGGCCCCAGCATTTT. The rearrangement links TRBV2 to TRBJ1-5, with a possible D match to TRBD1 (6 bases). The CDR3 spans 13 residues. Trimming cost V 1 base and J 9 bases, with 10 bases left between them. CDR1 and CDR2 from the germline V gene are SNHLY and FYNNEI.

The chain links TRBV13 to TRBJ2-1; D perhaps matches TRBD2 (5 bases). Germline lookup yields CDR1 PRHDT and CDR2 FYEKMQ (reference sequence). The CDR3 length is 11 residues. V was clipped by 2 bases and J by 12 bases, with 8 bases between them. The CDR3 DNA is TGTGCCAGCAGCTTACGGGCGGGGCAGTTCTTC. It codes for CASSLRAGQFF.

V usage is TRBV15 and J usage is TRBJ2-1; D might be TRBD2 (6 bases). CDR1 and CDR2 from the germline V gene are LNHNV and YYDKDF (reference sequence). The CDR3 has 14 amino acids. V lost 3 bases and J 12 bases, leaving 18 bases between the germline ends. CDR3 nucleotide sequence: TGTGCCACCAGCAGGCAGACTAGTCCGGCGGCGCAGTTCTTC. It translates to CATSRQTSPAAQFF.

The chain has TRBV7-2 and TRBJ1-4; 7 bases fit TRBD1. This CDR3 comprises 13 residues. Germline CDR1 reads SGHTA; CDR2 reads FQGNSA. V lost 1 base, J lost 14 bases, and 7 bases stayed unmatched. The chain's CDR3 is CASSLGQGGVLFF. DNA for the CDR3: TGTGCCAGCAGCTTAGGACAGGGTGGGGTTCTGTTTTTT.

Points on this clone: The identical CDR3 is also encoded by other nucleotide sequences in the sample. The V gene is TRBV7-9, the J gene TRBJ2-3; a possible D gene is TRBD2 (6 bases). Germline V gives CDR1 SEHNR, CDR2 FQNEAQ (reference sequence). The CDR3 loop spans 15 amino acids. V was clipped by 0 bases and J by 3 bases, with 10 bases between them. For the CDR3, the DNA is TGTGCCAGCAGCTTAGCGGCGGGAAGGACAGATACGCAGTATTTT. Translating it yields CASSLAAGRTDTQYF.

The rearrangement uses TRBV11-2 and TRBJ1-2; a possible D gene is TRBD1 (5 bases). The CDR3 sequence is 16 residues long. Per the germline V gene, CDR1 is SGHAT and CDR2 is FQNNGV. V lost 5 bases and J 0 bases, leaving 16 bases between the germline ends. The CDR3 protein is CASSATAGRTNYGYTF. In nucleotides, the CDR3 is TGTGCCAGCAGCGCAACCGCAGGGCGGACTAACTATGGCTACACCTTC.

CDR3 in DNA: TGCAGCGTTGGGAAGGCGTTCTCCTACAATGAGCAGTTCTTC. It codes for CSVGKAFSYNEQFF. The chain employs TRBV29-1 and TRBJ2-1; D not certain. Trimming pared 4 bases from V and 0 bases from J, leaving 10 bases between. Germline V lookup: CDR1 SQVTM, CDR2 ANQGSEA. CDR3 length equals 14 residues.

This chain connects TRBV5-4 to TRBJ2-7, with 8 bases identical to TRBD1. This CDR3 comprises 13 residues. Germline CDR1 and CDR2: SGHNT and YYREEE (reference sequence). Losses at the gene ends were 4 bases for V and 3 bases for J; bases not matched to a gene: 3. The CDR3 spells CASSRQGFYEQYF. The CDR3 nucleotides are TGTGCCAGCAGCAGACAGGGGTTCTACGAGCAGTACTTC.

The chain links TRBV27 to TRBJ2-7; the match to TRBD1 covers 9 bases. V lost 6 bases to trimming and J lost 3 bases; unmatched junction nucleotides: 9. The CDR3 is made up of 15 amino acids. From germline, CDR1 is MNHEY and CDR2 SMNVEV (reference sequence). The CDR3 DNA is TGTGCCAGCAGACCAACCGGGACAGGGCACTACGAGCAGTACTTC. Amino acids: CASRPTGTGHYEQYF.

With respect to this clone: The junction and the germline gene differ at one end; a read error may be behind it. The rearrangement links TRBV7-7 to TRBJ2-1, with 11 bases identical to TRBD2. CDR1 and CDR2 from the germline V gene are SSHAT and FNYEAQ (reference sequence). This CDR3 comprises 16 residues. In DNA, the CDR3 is TGTGCTAGCAGCTTAATTACTAGCGGGAGTGGCAATGAGCAGTTCTTC. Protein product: CASSLITSGSGNEQFF.

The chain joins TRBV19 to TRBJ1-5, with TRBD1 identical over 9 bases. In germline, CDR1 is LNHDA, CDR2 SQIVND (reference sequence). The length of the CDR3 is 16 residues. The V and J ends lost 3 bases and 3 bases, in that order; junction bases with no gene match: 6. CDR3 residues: CASSMRDRGANQPQHF. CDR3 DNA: TGTGCCAGTAGTATGCGTGACAGGGGGGCCAATCAGCCCCAGCATTTT.

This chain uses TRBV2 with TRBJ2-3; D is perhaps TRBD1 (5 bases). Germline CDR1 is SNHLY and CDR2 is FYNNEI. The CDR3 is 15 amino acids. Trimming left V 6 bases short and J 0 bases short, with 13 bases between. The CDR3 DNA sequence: TGTGCCAGCAGGCTGACAGCCTCTAGCACAGATACGCAGTATTTT. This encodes CASRLTASSTDTQYF.

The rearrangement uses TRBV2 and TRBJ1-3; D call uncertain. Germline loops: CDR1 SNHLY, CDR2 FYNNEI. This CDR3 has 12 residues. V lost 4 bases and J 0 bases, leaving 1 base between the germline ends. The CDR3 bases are TGTGCCAGCAGTGTCTCTGGAAACACCATATATTTT. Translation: CASSVSGNTIYF.

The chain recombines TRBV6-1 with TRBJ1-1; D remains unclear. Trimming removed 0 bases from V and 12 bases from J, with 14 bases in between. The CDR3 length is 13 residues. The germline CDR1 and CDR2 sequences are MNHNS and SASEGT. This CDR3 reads CASSEAGGRMSFF. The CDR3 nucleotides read TGTGCCAGCAGTGAAGCGGGAGGTCGGATGTCTTTCTTT.

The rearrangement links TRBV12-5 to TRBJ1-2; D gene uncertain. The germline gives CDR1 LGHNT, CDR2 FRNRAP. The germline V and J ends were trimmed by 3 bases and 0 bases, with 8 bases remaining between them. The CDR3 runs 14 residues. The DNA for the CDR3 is TGTGCTAGTGGTTTATCCCTCGCTAACTATGGCTACACCTTC. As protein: CASGLSLANYGYTF.

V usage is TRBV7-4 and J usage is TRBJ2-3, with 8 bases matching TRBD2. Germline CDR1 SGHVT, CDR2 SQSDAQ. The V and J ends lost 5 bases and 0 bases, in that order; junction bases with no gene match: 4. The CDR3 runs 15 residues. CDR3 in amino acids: CASSPRTSSTDTQYF. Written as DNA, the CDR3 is TGTGCCAGCAGCCCCCGGACTAGCAGCACAGATACGCAGTATTTT.

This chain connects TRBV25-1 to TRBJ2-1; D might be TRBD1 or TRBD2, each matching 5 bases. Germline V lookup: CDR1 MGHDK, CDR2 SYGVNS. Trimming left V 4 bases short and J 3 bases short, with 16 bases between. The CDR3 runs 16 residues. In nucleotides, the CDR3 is TGTGCCAGCAGTGGTCCGGGACCCACCCGCTACAATGAGCAGTTCTTC. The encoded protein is CASSGPGPTRYNEQFF.

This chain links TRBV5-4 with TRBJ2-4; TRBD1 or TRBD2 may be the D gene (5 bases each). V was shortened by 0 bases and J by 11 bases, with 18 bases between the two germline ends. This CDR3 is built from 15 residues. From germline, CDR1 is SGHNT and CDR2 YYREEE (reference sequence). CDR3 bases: TGTGCCAGCAGCTTGGGACAGAGCCAGACGGAGGTTCAGTACTTC. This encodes CASSLGQSQTEVQYF. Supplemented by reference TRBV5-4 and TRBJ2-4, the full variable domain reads ETGVTQSPTHLIKTRGQQVTLRCSSQSGHNTVSWYQQALGQGPQFIFQYYREEENGRGNFPPRFSGLQFPNYSSELNVNALELDDSALYLCASSLGQSQTEVQYFGAGTRLSVL.

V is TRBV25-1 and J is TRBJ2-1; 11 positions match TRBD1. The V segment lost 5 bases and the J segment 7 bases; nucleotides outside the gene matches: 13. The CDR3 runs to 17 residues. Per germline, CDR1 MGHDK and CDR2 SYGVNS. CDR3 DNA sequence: TGTGCCAGCAGTTCTCTTGAAGGACAGGGGGCTAGGAATGAGCAGTTCTTC. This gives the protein CASSSLEGQGARNEQFF.

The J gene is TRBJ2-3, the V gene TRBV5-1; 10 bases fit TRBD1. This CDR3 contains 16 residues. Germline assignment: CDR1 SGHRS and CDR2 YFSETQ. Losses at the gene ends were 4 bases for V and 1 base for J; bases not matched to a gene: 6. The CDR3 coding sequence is TGCGCCAGCAGCCCCGGACAGGGGGTAGGCACAGATACGCAGTATTTT. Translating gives CASSPGQGVGTDTQYF.

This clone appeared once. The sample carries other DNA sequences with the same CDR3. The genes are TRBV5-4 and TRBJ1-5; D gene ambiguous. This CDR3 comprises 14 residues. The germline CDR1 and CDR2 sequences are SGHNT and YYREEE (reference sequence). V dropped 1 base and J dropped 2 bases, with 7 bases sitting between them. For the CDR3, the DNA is TGTGCCAGCAGCTTGTTCGGGGGCAATCAGCCCCAGCATTTT. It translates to CASSLFGGNQPQHF. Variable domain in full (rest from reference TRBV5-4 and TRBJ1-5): ETGVTQSPTHLIKTRGQQVTLRCSSQSGHNTVSWYQQALGQGPQFIFQYYREEENGRGNFPPRFSGLQFPNYSSELNVNALELDDSALYLCASSLFGGNQPQHFGDGTRLSIL.

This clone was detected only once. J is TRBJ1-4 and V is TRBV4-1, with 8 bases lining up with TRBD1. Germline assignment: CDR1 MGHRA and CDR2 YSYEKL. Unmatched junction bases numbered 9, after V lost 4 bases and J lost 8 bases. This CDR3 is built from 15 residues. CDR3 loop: CASSRVQGETEKLFF. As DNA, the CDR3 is TGCGCCAGCAGCCGAGTACAGGGGGAAACGGAAAAACTGTTTTTT.